Listed here are 2 T cell receptor beta chains from one sample, sequenced in a study of vaccination and CD4 T cells after COVID-19. Sequencing of DNA taken from cultured CD4+ T cells relied on the Oncomine TCR Beta short-read assay. TCRdb re-called the PCR reads with MiXCR, one entry per CDR3 protein. Altogether approximately 19,000 distinct CDR3 sequences are present, 70% being singletons, with the ten largest covering 4.5% to 7%. Described treatment: 10-day PBMC culture with coronavirus spike peptide pools or control peptides (ViraFEST assay). The antigens for these receptors are not known. The sequencing input was CD4+ T cells from blood, cultured in vitro. The source of these receptors is a human donor who had recovered from COVID-19.

This clonotype turned up a few times. The rearrangement joins TRBV5-6 to TRBJ1-5; D gene ambiguous. Germline V gene lookup returns CDR1 SGHDT and CDR2 YYEEEE. CDR3 length: 17 residues. V dropped 4 bases and J dropped 2 bases, with 19 bases sitting between them. The CDR3 nucleotides read TGTGCCAGCAGCCCCTCGGTGGCCCCGCTTGGCAATCAGCCCCAGCATTTT. Its protein product is CASSPSVAPLGNQPQHF.

This clonotype was picked up a small number of times. The chain links TRBV15 to TRBJ1-2; D may be TRBD1 (5 bases). The CDR3 length is 13 residues. Per germline, CDR1 LNHNV and CDR2 YYDKDF (reference sequence). The germline V and J ends were trimmed by 8 bases and 1 base, with 11 bases remaining between them. The CDR3 loop is CATRPTVNYGYTF. CDR3 sequence (DNA): TGTGCCACCCGTCCGACAGTTAACTATGGCTACACCTTC. Full variable domain (rest looked up from reference TRBV15 and TRBJ1-2): DAMVIQNPRYQVTQFGKPVTLSCSQTLNHNVMYWYQQKSSQAPKLLFHYYDKDFNNEADTPDNFQSRRPNTSFCFLDIRSPGLGDTAMYLCATRPTVNYGYTFGSGTRLTVV.